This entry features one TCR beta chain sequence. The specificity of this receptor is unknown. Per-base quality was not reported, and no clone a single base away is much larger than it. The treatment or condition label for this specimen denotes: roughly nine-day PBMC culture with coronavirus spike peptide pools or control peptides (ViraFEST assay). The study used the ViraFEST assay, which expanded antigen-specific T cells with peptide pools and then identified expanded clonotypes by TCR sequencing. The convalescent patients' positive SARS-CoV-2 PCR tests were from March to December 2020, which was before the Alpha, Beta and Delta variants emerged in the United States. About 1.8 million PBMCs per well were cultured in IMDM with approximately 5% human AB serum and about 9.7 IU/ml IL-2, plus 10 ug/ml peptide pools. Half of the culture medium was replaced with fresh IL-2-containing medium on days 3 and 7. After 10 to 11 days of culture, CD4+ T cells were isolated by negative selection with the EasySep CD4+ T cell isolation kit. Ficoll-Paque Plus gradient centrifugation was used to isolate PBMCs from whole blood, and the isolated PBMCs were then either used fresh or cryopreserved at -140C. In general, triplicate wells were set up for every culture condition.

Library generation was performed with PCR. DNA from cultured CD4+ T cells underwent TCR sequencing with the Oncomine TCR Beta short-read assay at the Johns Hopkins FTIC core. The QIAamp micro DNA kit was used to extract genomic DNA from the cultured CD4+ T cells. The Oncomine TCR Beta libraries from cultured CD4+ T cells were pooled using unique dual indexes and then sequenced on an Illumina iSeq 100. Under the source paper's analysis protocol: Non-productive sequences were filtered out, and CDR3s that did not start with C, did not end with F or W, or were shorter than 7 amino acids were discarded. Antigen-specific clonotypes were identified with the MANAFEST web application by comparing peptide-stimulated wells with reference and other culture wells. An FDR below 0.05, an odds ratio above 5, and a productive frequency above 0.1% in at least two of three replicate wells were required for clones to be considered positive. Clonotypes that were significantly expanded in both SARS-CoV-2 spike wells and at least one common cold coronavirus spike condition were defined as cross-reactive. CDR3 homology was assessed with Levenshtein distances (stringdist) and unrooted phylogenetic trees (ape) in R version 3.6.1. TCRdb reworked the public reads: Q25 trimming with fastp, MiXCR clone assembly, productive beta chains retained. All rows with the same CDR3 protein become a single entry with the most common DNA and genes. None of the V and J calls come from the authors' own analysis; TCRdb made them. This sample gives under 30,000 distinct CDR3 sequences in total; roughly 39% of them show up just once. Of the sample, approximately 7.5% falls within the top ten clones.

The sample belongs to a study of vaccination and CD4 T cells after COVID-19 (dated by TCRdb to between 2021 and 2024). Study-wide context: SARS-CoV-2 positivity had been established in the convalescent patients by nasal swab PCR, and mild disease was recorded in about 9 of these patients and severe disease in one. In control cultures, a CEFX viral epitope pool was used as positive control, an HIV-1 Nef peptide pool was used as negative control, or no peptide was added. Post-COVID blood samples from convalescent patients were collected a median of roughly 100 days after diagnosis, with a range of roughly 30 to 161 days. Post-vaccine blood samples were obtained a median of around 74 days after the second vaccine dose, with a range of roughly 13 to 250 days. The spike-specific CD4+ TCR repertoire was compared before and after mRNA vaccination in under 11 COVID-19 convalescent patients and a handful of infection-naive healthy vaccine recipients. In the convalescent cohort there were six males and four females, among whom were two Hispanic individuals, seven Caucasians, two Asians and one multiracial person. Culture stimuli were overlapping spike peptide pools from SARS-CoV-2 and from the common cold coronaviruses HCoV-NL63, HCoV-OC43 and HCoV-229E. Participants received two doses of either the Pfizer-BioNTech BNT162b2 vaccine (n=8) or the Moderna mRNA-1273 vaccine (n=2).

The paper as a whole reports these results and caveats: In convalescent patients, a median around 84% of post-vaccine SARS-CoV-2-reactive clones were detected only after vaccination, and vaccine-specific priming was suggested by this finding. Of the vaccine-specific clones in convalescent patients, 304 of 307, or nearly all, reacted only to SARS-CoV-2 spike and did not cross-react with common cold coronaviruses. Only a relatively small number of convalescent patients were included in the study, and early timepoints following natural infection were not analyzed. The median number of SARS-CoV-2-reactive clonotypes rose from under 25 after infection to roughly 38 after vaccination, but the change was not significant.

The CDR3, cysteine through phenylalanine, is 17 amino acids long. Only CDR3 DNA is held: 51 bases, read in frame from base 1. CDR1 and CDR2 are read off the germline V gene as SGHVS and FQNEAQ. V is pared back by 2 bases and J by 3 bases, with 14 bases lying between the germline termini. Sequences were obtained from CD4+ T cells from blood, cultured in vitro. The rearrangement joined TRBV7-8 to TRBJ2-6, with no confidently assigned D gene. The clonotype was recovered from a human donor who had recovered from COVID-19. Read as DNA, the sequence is TGTGCCAGCAGCTTACTGGGGAAGGCAGGTGGGGCCAACGTCCTGACTTTC. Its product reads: CASSLLGKAGGANVLTF.